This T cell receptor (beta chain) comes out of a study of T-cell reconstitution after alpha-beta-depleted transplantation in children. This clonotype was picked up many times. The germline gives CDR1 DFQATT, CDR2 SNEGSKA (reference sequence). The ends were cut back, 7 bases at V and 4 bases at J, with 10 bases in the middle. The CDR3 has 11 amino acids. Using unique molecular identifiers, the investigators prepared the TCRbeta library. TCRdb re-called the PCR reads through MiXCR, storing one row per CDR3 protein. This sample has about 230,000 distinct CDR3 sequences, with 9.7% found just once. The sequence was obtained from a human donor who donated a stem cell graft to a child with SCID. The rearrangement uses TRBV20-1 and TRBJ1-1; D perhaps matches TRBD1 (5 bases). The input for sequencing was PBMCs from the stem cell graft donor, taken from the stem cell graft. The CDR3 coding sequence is TGCAGTGGGGAGAGGGGCACTGAAGCTTTCTTT. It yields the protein CSGERGTEAFF.